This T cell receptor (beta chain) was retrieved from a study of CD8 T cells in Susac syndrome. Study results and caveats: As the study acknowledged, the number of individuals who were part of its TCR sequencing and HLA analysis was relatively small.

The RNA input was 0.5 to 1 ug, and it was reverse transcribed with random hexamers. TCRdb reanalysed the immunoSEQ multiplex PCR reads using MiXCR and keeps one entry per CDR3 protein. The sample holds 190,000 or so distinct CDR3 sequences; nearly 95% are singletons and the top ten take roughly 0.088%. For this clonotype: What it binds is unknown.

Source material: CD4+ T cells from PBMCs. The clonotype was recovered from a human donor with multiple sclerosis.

The CDR3 bases are TGTGCCAGCAGCCAAGAGACGGGAGTAGTGAATGAGCAGTTCTTC. Translating gives CASSQETGVVNEQFF. The chain has TRBV3-1 and TRBJ2-1, with D tentatively TRBD2 (6 bases). Germline CDR1 and CDR2: LGHDT and YNNKEL (reference sequence). The CDR3 is made up of 15 amino acids. V lost 0 bases and J 7 bases, leaving 13 bases between the germline ends.